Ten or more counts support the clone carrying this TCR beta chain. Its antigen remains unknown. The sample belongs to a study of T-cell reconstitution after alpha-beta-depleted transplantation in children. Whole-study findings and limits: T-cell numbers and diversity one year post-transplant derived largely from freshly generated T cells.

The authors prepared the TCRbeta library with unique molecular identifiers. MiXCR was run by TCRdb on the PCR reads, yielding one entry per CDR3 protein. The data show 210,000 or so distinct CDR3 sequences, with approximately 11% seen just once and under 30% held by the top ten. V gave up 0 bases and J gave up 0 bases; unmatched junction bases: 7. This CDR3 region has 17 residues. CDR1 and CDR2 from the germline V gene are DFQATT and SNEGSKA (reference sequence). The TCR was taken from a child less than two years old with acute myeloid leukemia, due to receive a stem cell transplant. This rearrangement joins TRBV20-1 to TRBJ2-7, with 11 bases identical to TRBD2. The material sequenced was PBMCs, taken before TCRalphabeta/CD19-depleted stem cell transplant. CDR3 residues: CSARDARLAGISYEQYF. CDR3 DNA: TGCAGTGCTAGAGATGCCCGACTAGCGGGAATCTCCTACGAGCAGTACTTC.